Below, 27 T cell receptor beta chains from the same sample are listed, as sequenced in a study of blood T cell repertoires in COVID-19. Using immunoSEQ multiplex PCR, the repertoire was profiled, and TCRdb retains in-frame clones only, with some absent. The sample contains 490,000 or so clones, 75% to 90% of which appear only once. The sequencing input was PBMCs or T cells enriched from blood (not recorded which). These receptors originate from a woman aged 55-69 years who had recovered from COVID-19.

This chain joins TRBV28 and TRBJ2-7; possibly TRBD2 for D (5 bases). Germline V CDR1 and CDR2: MDHEN, SYDVKM. This CDR3 is 15 amino acids long. Trimming pared 10 bases from V and 0 bases from J, leaving 19 bases between. In DNA, the CDR3 is TGTGCCACAACCGTTTATGAGGGATACTCCTACGAGCAGTACTTC. Translation gives CATTVYEGYSYEQYF.

This chain joins TRBV3-1 (or the pseudogene TRBV3-2) and TRBJ2-2; TRBD1 agrees at 9 bases. The V gene's germline CDR1 is LGHDT and CDR2 YNNKEL (reference sequence). The CDR3 consists of 14 residues. V gave up 3 bases and J gave up 7 bases; unmatched junction bases: 3. CDR3 sequence (DNA): TGTGCCAGCAGCCAGGGACAGGGTGGCGGGGAGCTGTTTTTT. Its translation is CASSQGQGGGELFF.

The rearrangement uses TRBV6-2 or TRBV6-3 and TRBJ2-7; D unclear. The germline CDR1 and CDR2 sequences are MNHEY and SVGEGT. CDR3 size: 13 residues. The ends were cut back, 0 bases at V and 2 bases at J, with 5 bases in the middle. The DNA of the CDR3 is TGTGCCAGCAGTTACTCCCCTGCCTACGAGCAGTACTTC. Amino acids: CASSYSPAYEQYF.

The chain employs TRBV11-2 and TRBJ2-1, with D possibly TRBD2 on 6 matching bases. V gave up 5 bases and J gave up 1 base, with 12 bases separating them. Germline CDR1 is SGHAT and CDR2 is FQNNGV. This CDR3 has 15 amino acids. CDR3 region: CASSPRLDSYNEQFF. In DNA form, the CDR3 reads TGTGCCAGCAGCCCGAGACTAGATTCCTACAATGAGCAGTTCTTC.

The genes are TRBV5-4 and TRBJ2-2, with 12 positions matching TRBD1. Looked up from germline, CDR1 is SGHNT and CDR2 is YYREEE (reference sequence). Unmatched junction bases numbered 3, after V lost 0 bases and J lost 6 bases. This CDR3 has 16 amino acids. The CDR3 region is CASSLVGTGGSGELFF. CDR3 nucleotides: TGTGCCAGCAGCTTGGTTGGGACAGGGGGCTCCGGGGAGCTGTTTTTT.

This clone showed up just once. The V gene is TRBV9, the J gene TRBJ1-1, with TRBD1 matching 7 bases. V shed 7 bases, J shed 7 bases, and the junction held 10 bases outside the gene matches. Germline assignment: CDR1 SGDLS and CDR2 YYNGEE. The CDR3 is 13 amino acids. CDR3 residues: CASSDRVLGEAFF. In nucleotides, the CDR3 is TGTGCCAGCTCTGACAGGGTCTTAGGTGAAGCTTTCTTT.

The rearrangement uses TRBV2 and TRBJ2-2; TRBD1 aligns across 10 bases. From germline, CDR1 is SNHLY and CDR2 FYNNEI. V was clipped by 5 bases and J by 7 bases; unmatched bases: 4. This CDR3 has 14 residues. As DNA, the CDR3 is TGTGCCAGCAGTCGGACAGGGGGTATCGGGGAGCTGTTTTTT. It is translated as CASSRTGGIGELFF.

The V gene is TRBV19, the J gene TRBJ2-1; 8 bases line up with TRBD1. The CDR3 has 14 residues. Per the germline V gene, CDR1 is LNHDA and CDR2 is SQIVND (reference sequence). V lost 7 bases to trimming and J lost 3 bases; unmatched junction nucleotides: 5. CDR3 DNA sequence: TGTGCCAGTACCAGGACAGGGAGCTACAATGAGCAGTTCTTC. This translates into CASTRTGSYNEQFF.

This clone appeared once. This chain connects TRBV27 to TRBJ1-5, with D possibly TRBD1 on 5 matching bases. Trimming removed 5 bases at V and 0 bases at J, with 26 bases between. CDR1 and CDR2 from the germline V gene are MNHEY and SMNVEV (reference sequence). CDR3 length: 20 amino acids. CDR3 sequence reads: CASSPTRPTGGVYSNQPQHF. The CDR3 DNA follows: TGTGCCAGCAGTCCAACCCGGCCAACGGGGGGGGTTTATAGCAATCAGCCCCAGCATTTT.

The J gene is TRBJ2-1, the V gene TRBV7-2; D possibly corresponds to TRBD2 (7 bases). The V end lost 4 bases, the J end lost 1 base, and 17 bases lay between the germline ends. CDR1 and CDR2 from the germline V gene are SGHTA and FQGNSA. The CDR3 is made up of 17 amino acids. For the CDR3, the DNA is TGTGCCAGCAGCTCCGCCGGCGGGGGCGGGTCCTACAATGAGCAGTTCTTC. Its translation is CASSSAGGGGSYNEQFF.

CDR3 amino acids: CASSGSWGPQYF. The DNA for the CDR3 is TGTGCCAGCAGCGGTAGTTGGGGCCCCCAGTATTTT. The chain employs TRBV9 and TRBJ2-3; perhaps TRBD1 as D (5 bases). The CDR3 extends over 12 amino acids. Trimming shortened V by 3 bases and J by 12 bases, and 14 bases separated the two germline ends. Germline loops: CDR1 SGDLS, CDR2 YYNGEE.

The chain links TRBV9 to TRBJ1-2; D may be TRBD1 (6 bases). The CDR3 is 14 residues long. Germline V gene lookup returns CDR1 SGDLS and CDR2 YYNGEE. Trimming cost V 3 bases and J 5 bases, with 14 bases left between them. Written as DNA, the CDR3 is TGTGCCAGCAGCGCCTCCCTCAGGGGTTATGGCTACACCTTC. Residues: CASSASLRGYGYTF.

The chain carries TRBV11-2 and TRBJ2-5; 7 nucleotides align to TRBD2. Germline CDR1 is SGHAT and CDR2 is FQNNGV. The ends lost 6 bases at V and 5 bases at J; junction bases unmatched: 12. CDR3 length: 15 amino acids. CDR3 nucleotides: TGTGCCAGCAGGCCACTAGCGATGCCCGGGGAGACCCAGTACTTC. Protein sequence: CASRPLAMPGETQYF.

The chain carries TRBV7-2 and TRBJ1-2; D gene ambiguous. The germline CDR1 and CDR2 sequences are SGHTA and FQGNSA. The CDR3 extends over 13 amino acids. Trimming cost V 0 bases and J 2 bases, with 4 bases left between them. Here the CDR3 reads CASSLALNYGYTF. CDR3 DNA sequence: TGTGCCAGCAGCTTAGCCCTCAACTATGGCTACACCTTC.

The J gene is TRBJ1-1, the V gene TRBV7-8; perhaps TRBD1 as D (6 bases). V lost 1 base to trimming and J lost 10 bases, with 10 bases between them. The CDR3 loop spans 12 amino acids. Germline CDR1 is SGHVS and CDR2 is FQNEAQ. The CDR3 region has the DNA TGTGCCAGCAGCTTAGAGGGGGTTGGAGCTTTCTTT. This gives the protein CASSLEGVGAFF.

This clone occurred once. This rearrangement joins TRBV6-1 to TRBJ1-3; tentatively, D is TRBD1 (5 bases). Looked up from germline, CDR1 is MNHNS and CDR2 is SASEGT. With 1 base removed from V and 4 bases from J, the gap between germline ends came to 11 bases. The CDR3 consists of 15 residues. The DNA for the CDR3 is TGTGCCAGCAGTGAAGACAGGTTGGGAGGAAACACCATATATTTT. This sequence encodes CASSEDRLGGNTIYF.

The rearrangement links TRBV7-9 to TRBJ2-2; D is perhaps TRBD2 (6 bases). The CDR3 totals 13 residues. The germline V and J ends were trimmed by 7 bases and 5 bases, with 11 bases remaining between them. Germline V gene sequence: CDR1 SEHNR, CDR2 FQNEAQ (reference sequence). The CDR3 spells CASTGLWTGELFF. The CDR3 nucleotides are TGTGCCAGCACCGGACTATGGACCGGGGAGCTGTTTTTT.

The J gene is TRBJ1-5, the V gene TRBV9, with D possibly being TRBD1 (5 bases). Germline V gene lookup returns CDR1 SGDLS and CDR2 YYNGEE. V was trimmed by 4 bases and J by 0 bases, leaving 11 bases between them. CDR3 length: 15 residues. The CDR3: CASSPGLTSNQPQHF. CDR3 nucleotides: TGTGCCAGCAGCCCGGGACTGACTAGCAATCAGCCCCAGCATTTT. Full variable domain (outside the CDR3, taken from reference TRBV9 and TRBJ1-5): DSGVTQTPKHLITATGQRVTLRCSPRSGDLSVYWYQQSLDQGLQFLIQYYNGEERAKGNILERFSAQQFPDLHSELNLSSLELGDSALYFCASSPGLTSNQPQHFGDGTRLSIL.

J is TRBJ2-1 and V is TRBV4-1; no clear D. The CDR3 loop spans 12 amino acids. Germline V gene data show CDR1 as MGHRA and CDR2 as YSYEKL. Trimming left V 4 bases short and J 2 bases short, with 3 bases between. CDR3 sequence (DNA): TGCGCCAGCAGCCTTACCTACAATGAGCAGTTCTTC. The encoded protein is CASSLTYNEQFF.

The rearrangement links TRBV6-5 to TRBJ2-1; TRBD1 aligns across 9 bases. Germline V gene data show CDR1 as MNHEY and CDR2 as SVGAGI. The CDR3 runs 16 residues. The V gene end was trimmed by 2 bases and the J gene end by 4 bases; junction bases not matched to a gene: 6. The CDR3 nucleotides are TGTGCCAGCAGTTACCAACCGGGACAGGGTTACAATGAGCAGTTCTTC. Translating it yields CASSYQPGQGYNEQFF.

The genes are TRBV5-6 and TRBJ2-7, with 7 bases fitting TRBD2. The CDR3 contains 15 residues. After removal of 6 bases from V and 5 bases from J, the junction contained 14 bases not matched to a gene. Per germline, CDR1 SGHDT and CDR2 YYEEEE. The CDR3 nucleotides are TGTGCCAGCAACCCACTGGGGGGGGTCTTCGACGAGCAGTACTTC. Its protein product is CASNPLGGVFDEQYF. Drawing the rest from reference TRBV5-6 and TRBJ2-7, the complete variable domain is DAGVTQSPTHLIKTRGQQVTLRCSPKSGHDTVSWYQQALGQGPQFIFQYYEEEERQRGNFPDRFSGHQFPNYSSELNVNALLLGDSALYLCASNPLGGVFDEQYFGPGTRLTVT.

J is TRBJ2-2 and V is TRBV7-2; D may be TRBD1 (5 bases). The germline V and J ends were trimmed by 5 bases and 6 bases, with 10 bases remaining between them. Per germline, CDR1 SGHTA and CDR2 FQGNSA. The CDR3 spans 13 residues. Here the CDR3 reads CASSIDRAGELFF. The CDR3 DNA follows: TGTGCCAGCAGCATCGACAGAGCCGGGGAGCTGTTTTTT. The full variable domain, completed using reference TRBV7-2 and TRBJ2-2, is GAGVSQSPSNKVTEKGKDVELRCDPISGHTALYWYRQSLGQGLEFLIYFQGNSAPDKSGLPSDRFSAERTGGSVSTLTIQRTQQEDSAVYLCASSIDRAGELFFGEGSRLTVL.

The CDR3 DNA follows: TGCAGCGTCCCCTCGAGCAAGGGGGCGTTAGGCGGGGAGCTGTTTTTT. Residues: CSVPSSKGALGGELFF. V is TRBV29-1 and J is TRBJ2-2; TRBD1 aligns across 7 bases. Germline V lookup: CDR1 SQVTM, CDR2 ANQGSEA. J gave up 7 bases and V 6 bases, and 17 bases lay outside the gene matches. This CDR3 has 16 residues.

The chain has TRBV15 and TRBJ1-2; TRBD1 agrees at 11 bases. The CDR3 covers 15 residues. CDR1 and CDR2 from the germline V gene are LNHNV and YYDKDF (reference sequence). V trimming: 4 bases; J trimming: 5 bases; junction bases outside the gene matches: 6. Here the CDR3 reads CATSIGTGGGYGYTF. The CDR3 coding sequence is TGTGCCACCAGCATAGGGACAGGGGGTGGATATGGCTACACCTTC.

The chain carries TRBV7-8 and TRBJ2-1; 7 bases fit TRBD2. CDR1 and CDR2 from the germline V gene are SGHVS and FQNEAQ. CDR3 length equals 15 residues. The junction had 5 bases not matched to a gene; V was cut back by 5 bases and J by 1 base. CDR3 sequence (DNA): TGTGCCAGCAGCACCGGGGGGTCGTCCTACAATGAGCAGTTCTTC. It specifies CASSTGGSSYNEQFF.

The genes are TRBV6-5 and TRBJ1-4; D unresolved. The V gene lost 5 bases and the J gene lost 5 bases, with 15 bases spanning the gap. The CDR3 loop spans 15 amino acids. In germline, CDR1 is MNHEY, CDR2 SVGAGI. CDR3 nucleotide sequence: TGTGCCAGCAGTCGTTCCGCGACGGGGAATGAAAAACTGTTTTTT. Translated, it gives CASSRSATGNEKLFF.

J is TRBJ1-4 and V is TRBV2; weak D call: TRBD1 (5 bases). The CDR3 spans 16 residues. The germline gives CDR1 SNHLY, CDR2 FYNNEI. V was cut by 4 bases and J by 0 bases, with 12 bases left in between. CDR3 sequence: CASSARVGATNEKLFF. The CDR3 DNA reads TGTGCCAGCAGTGCCAGGGTAGGAGCAACTAATGAAAAACTGTTTTTT.